This T cell receptor (beta chain) was identified in a study of cytotoxic CD8 clonotypes in ibrutinib-treated CLL. Germline-derived CDR1 and CDR2 are MDHEN and SYDVKM. There are 12 residues in the CDR3. V gave up 1 base and J gave up 2 bases, with 3 bases separating them. Clones were sequenced by immunoSEQ multiplex PCR, and TCRdb holds only the in-frame ones, with some missing. The sample has approximately 150,000 clones; 60% to 85% are singletons. The sequencing here drew on PBMCs, taken after 12 months of ibrutinib treatment. The clonotype comes from a human donor with chronic lymphocytic leukemia. The chain recombines TRBV28 with TRBJ2-7; unclear D gene. CDR3 sequence: CASSLSAYEQYF. CDR3 in DNA: TGTGCCAGCAGTTTATCAGCCTACGAGCAGTACTTC.